Below, 17 T cell receptor beta chains from the same sample are listed, as sequenced in a study of patients and donors after allogeneic stem cell transplantation. TCRdb reprocessed the RT-PCR reads with MiXCR, giving one entry per CDR3 protein. The data show approximately 1,300 distinct CDR3 sequences, roughly 38% seen once. The sample consisted of blood, either unsorted or a sorted T cell fraction (not recorded which). These receptors all stem from a human donor who was either an allogeneic HSCT recipient or a stem cell or donor lymphocyte infusion donor (not recorded which). It is not recorded whose cells these are; they may come from a transplant donor.

V usage is TRBV3-1 and J usage is TRBJ2-7; D remains unclear. Between the trimmed V and J ends, which lost 2 bases and 5 bases, there was a span of 7 bases. The CDR3 has 12 residues. Germline CDR1 LGHDT, CDR2 YNNKEL (reference sequence). CDR3 in amino acids: CASSQSSNEQYF. The CDR3 nucleotides read TGTGCCAGCAGCCAATCTTCGAACGAGCAGTACTTC.

The rearrangement joins TRBV5-4 to TRBJ2-7; 10 positions match TRBD2. V lost 3 bases, J lost 4 bases, and 7 bases stayed unmatched. There are 15 residues in the CDR3. The V gene's germline CDR1 is SGHNT and CDR2 YYREEE (reference sequence). In DNA form, the CDR3 reads TGTGCCAGCAGCTGGGAAACTAGCGGGATGTACGAGCAGTACTTC. Translating it yields CASSWETSGMYEQYF.

The J gene is TRBJ1-2, the V gene TRBV7-2; tentatively, D is TRBD1 (6 bases). This CDR3 comprises 14 residues. Germline V gene lookup returns CDR1 SGHTA and CDR2 FQGNSA. V lost 1 base, J lost 7 bases, and 13 bases lay in between. CDR3 nucleotide sequence: TGTGCCAGCAGCTTAGAGGGGGACTGGGTTGGCTACACCTTC. Protein: CASSLEGDWVGYTF.

The chain employs TRBV11-1 and TRBJ1-2; D unresolved. Trimming pared 2 bases from V and 7 bases from J, leaving 20 bases between. The CDR3 consists of 16 residues. CDR1 and CDR2 (germline): SGHAT, FQDESV (reference sequence). The CDR3 nucleotides are TGTGCCAGCAGCTTATGGAGGGTTCAAATCTCTTCTGGCTACACCTTC. This translates into CASSLWRVQISSGYTF.

By proportion, this clonotype is large (0.1 to 1%). The chain recombines TRBV7-2 with TRBJ2-5; D perhaps matches TRBD2 (5 bases). The CDR3 covers 13 residues. Germline assignment: CDR1 SGHTA and CDR2 FQGNSA. V gave up 5 bases and J gave up 1 base, with 8 bases separating them. DNA of the CDR3: TGTGCCAGCAGCGTGGGAGCCCAAGAGACCCAGTACTTC. It is translated as CASSVGAQETQYF.

The chain couples TRBV27 to TRBJ2-7; D could derive from TRBD1 or TRBD2 (5 bases each). The CDR3 consists of 14 residues. The V end was cut by 5 bases, the J end by 3 bases, with 14 bases between. The V gene's germline CDR1 is MNHEY and CDR2 SMNVEV (reference sequence). The CDR3 is CASSNPGRIYEQYF. DNA of the CDR3: TGTGCCAGCAGTAACCCAGGGAGAATCTACGAGCAGTACTTC.

The rearrangement links TRBV7-2 to TRBJ2-1, with D perhaps matching TRBD2 (6 bases). V was clipped by 5 bases and J by 3 bases, with 14 bases between them. From germline, CDR1 is SGHTA and CDR2 FQGNSA. CDR3 size: 15 residues. Here the CDR3 DNA reads TGTGCCAGCAGCCCAACGGGACTGAACTACAATGAGCAGTTCTTC. Translated: CASSPTGLNYNEQFF. Filled out from reference TRBV7-2 and TRBJ2-1, the complete variable domain reads GAGVSQSPSNKVTEKGKDVELRCDPISGHTALYWYRQSLGQGLEFLIYFQGNSAPDKSGLPSDRFSAERTGGSVSTLTIQRTQQEDSAVYLCASSPTGLNYNEQFFGPGTRLTVL.

This clonotype came up a few times. V usage is TRBV5-6 and J usage is TRBJ1-2, with 12 nucleotides matching TRBD1. With 4 bases clipped from V and 8 bases from J, the junction kept 9 bases outside the gene matches. The germline gives CDR1 SGHDT, CDR2 YYEEEE. The length of the CDR3 is 15 residues. In nucleotides, the CDR3 is TGTGCCAGCAGCCAGGGACAGGGGGCGACTGGCGGCTACACCTTC. It translates to CASSQGQGATGGYTF.

This chain connects TRBV2 to TRBJ2-7; D uncertain. Germline CDR1 SNHLY, CDR2 FYNNEI. The germline V and J ends were trimmed by 5 bases and 4 bases, with 9 bases remaining between them. The CDR3 contains 12 residues. The CDR3 region is CASSHETYEQYF. CDR3 nucleotide sequence: TGTGCCAGCAGTCATGAGACATACGAGCAGTACTTC.

This CDR3 is CASSLAGSSYEQYF. CDR3 sequence (DNA): TGTGCCAGCAGCTTGGCAGGGAGCTCCTACGAGCAGTACTTC. This sequence joins TRBV5-5 and TRBJ2-7, with D possibly being TRBD1 or TRBD2 (5 bases each). This CDR3 contains 14 residues. V was cut by 0 bases and J by 0 bases, with 7 bases left in between. Germline-derived CDR1 and CDR2 are SGHKS and YYEKEE (reference sequence).

This clonotype is classed as large. V usage is TRBV29-1 and J usage is TRBJ1-2, with D perhaps TRBD1 (6 bases). Germline values: CDR1 SQVTM, CDR2 ANQGSEA. The CDR3 runs to 12 residues. The germline V and J ends were trimmed by 5 bases and 6 bases, with 13 bases remaining between them. The CDR3 region has the DNA TGCAGCGTTCAGGGGATGAGGGATGGCTACACCTTC. Its protein is CSVQGMRDGYTF.

The chain employs TRBV19 and TRBJ1-4, with D hard to call. The CDR3 is 12 residues long. The V end was cut by 5 bases, the J end by 5 bases, with 6 bases between. CDR1 is LNHDA and CDR2 is SQIVND in the germline V gene (reference sequence). The CDR3 spells CASSEKNEKLFF. The CDR3, as DNA: TGTGCCAGTAGTGAGAAGAATGAAAAACTGTTTTTT. The full variable domain, completed using reference TRBV19 and TRBJ1-4, is DGGITQSPKYLFRKEGQNVTLSCEQNLNHDAMYWYRQDPGQGLRLIYYSQIVNDFQKGDIAEGYSVSREKKESFPLTVTSAQKNPTAFYLCASSEKNEKLFFGSGTQLSVL.

The gene calls are TRBV6-5 and TRBJ2-7, with D perhaps TRBD2 (6 bases). CDR1 and CDR2 from the germline V gene are MNHEY and SVGAGI. CDR3 size: 14 residues. V was clipped by 6 bases and J by 5 bases, with 17 bases between them. CDR3: CASRPGRGGNEQYF. The DNA of the CDR3 is TGTGCCAGCAGACCCGGACGGGGAGGCAACGAGCAGTACTTC.

This clonotype was seen a handful of times. The chain carries TRBV29-1 and TRBJ2-6; D unclear. Germline values: CDR1 SQVTM, CDR2 ANQGSEA. The CDR3 contains 16 residues. Trimming cost V 3 bases and J 0 bases, with 12 bases left between them. CDR3 sequence reads: CSVEGGSSSGANVLTF. For the CDR3, the DNA is TGCAGCGTTGAGGGCGGCTCATCCTCTGGGGCCAACGTCCTGACTTTC. Variable domain in full (rest from reference TRBV29-1 and TRBJ2-6): SAVISQKPSRDICQRGTSLTIQCQVDSQVTMMFWYRQQPGQSLTLIATANQGSEATYESGFVIDKFPISRPNLTFSTLTVSNMSPEDSSIYLCSVEGGSSSGANVLTFGAGSRLTVL.

V and J are TRBV5-1 and TRBJ1-2; TRBD1 agrees at 7 bases. Per the germline V gene, CDR1 is SGHRS and CDR2 is YFSETQ. The CDR3 sequence is 11 residues long. J was trimmed by 5 bases and V by 7 bases; bases with no gene match: 2. In DNA, the CDR3 is TGCGCCAGCGGGACAGAATATGGCTACACCTTC. Translating gives CASGTEYGYTF.

The chain has TRBV6-2 or TRBV6-3 and TRBJ2-6; unclear D gene. V was clipped by 5 bases and J by 3 bases, with 11 bases between them. CDR3 length: 15 amino acids. From germline, CDR1 is MNHEY and CDR2 SVGEGT. The CDR3 region is CASSTRPGGANVLTF. The CDR3 coding sequence is TGTGCCAGCAGTACCAGGCCTGGTGGGGCCAACGTCCTGACTTTC.

This clonotype has only a few counts. This rearrangement joins TRBV20-1 to TRBJ1-2; D perhaps matches TRBD1 (6 bases). There are 13 residues in the CDR3. The V end lost 7 bases, the J end lost 0 bases, and 12 bases lay between the germline ends. Germline CDR1 is DFQATT and CDR2 is SNEGSKA (reference sequence). DNA of the CDR3: TGCAGTGTAGGGGGGCAGACTAACTATGGCTACACCTTC. Translated, it gives CSVGGQTNYGYTF.